This TCR beta chain emerged from a study of T cell responses to AZD1222 COVID-19 vaccine. Study at large: Some second doses came at about 4 weeks and others at about 12 weeks; these were pooled.

A note on this clone: Antigen: not known.

Sequencing was performed with immunoSEQ multiplex PCR; in TCRdb, only in-frame clones are kept and a portion is missing. The table lists 180,000 or so clones, almost 90% of them singletons. Broader study findings: Dominant at 160-218 and 743-854, vaccine-associated CD4 TCRs also spanned spike.

Trimming pared 7 bases from V and 8 bases from J, leaving 16 bases between. The germline V gene has CDR1 SGHRS and CDR2 YFSETQ. CDR3 length equals 13 residues. The clonotype comes from an adult in good health. The sequenced sample was peripheral blood, obtained on day 0 of AZD1222 vaccination. V and J are TRBV5-1 and TRBJ2-1; tentatively, D is TRBD1 (6 bases). The CDR3 nucleotides are TGCGCCAGCGCGGTGATACAGGGCTATGAGCAGTTCTTC. Amino acids: CASAVIQGYEQFF. The full variable domain, its missing parts supplied by reference TRBV5-1 and TRBJ2-1, is KAGVTQTPRYLIKTRGQQVTLSCSPISGHRSVSWYQQTPGQGLQFLFEYFSETQRNKGNFPGRFSGRQFSNSRSEMNVSTLELGDSALYLCASAVIQGYEQFFGPGTRLTVL.